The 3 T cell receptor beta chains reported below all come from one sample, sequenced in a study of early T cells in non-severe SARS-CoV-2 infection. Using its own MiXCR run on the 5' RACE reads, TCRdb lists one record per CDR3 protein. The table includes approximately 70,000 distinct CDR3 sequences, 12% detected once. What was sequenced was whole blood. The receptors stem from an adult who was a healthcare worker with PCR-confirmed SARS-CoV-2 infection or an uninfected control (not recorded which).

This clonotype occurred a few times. CDR3 sequence: CASSYSRDKGTQYF. The CDR3 DNA sequence: TGTGCCAGCAGTTACAGCCGGGACAAGGGTACGCAGTATTTT. This chain connects TRBV6-5 to TRBJ2-3, with D tentatively TRBD1 (6 bases). The ends were cut back, 2 bases at V and 8 bases at J, with 14 bases in the middle. Looked up from germline, CDR1 is MNHEY and CDR2 is SVGAGI. The CDR3 sequence is 14 residues long.

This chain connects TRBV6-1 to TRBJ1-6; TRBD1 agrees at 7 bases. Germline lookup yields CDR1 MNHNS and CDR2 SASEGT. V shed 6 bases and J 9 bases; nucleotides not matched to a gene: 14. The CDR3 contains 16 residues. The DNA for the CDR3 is TGTGCCAGCAGGGGTGCGCGACAGGGTTCCGCTTCACCCCTCCACTTT. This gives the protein CASRGARQGSASPLHF.

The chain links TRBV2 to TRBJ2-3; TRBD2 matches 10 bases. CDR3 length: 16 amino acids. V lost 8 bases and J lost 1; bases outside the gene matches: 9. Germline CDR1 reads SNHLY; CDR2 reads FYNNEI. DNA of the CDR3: TGTGCCAGCTCAAATAGTGGACTAGCGGGCACAGATACGCAGTATTTT. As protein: CASSNSGLAGTDTQYF.